The clone carrying this TCR beta chain counts as large. Its antigen remains unidentified. CDR1 and CDR2 (germline): SNHLY, FYNNEI. This CDR3 comprises 14 residues. V dropped 8 bases and J dropped 1 base, with 13 bases sitting between them. From live CD3+CD8+TCRalphabeta+ cells, four PD-1 and/or TIGIT subsets were sorted. This sample was taken from a study of circulating CD8 cells and anti-PD-1 response in melanoma. About the research overall: About 45% of the 13 patients had prior targeted therapy or immunotherapy; seven did not. Study-wide results and caveats: A small cohort with few responders supplied the baseline and M1 comparisons. PD-1 and DPOS subsets showed similar, higher clonality than DNEG.

TCR libraries were prepared from around 15 ng of total RNA with the QIAseq Immune Repertoire TCR panel. TCRdb called the reads again in MiXCR, with one record for every CDR3 protein. Of about 540 distinct CDR3 sequences detected, 5.4% appear once; the ten largest clones hold around 40%. The source material was CD8+ T cells from PBMCs, sampled at baseline or after one month of anti-PD-1 therapy (not recorded which). The chain recombines TRBV2 with TRBJ2-3, with D perhaps matching TRBD2 (7 bases). The TCR was taken from a human donor with melanoma. CDR3 protein: CASEGGRGTDTQYF. CDR3 in DNA: TGTGCCAGCGAGGGGGGGAGAGGCACAGATACGCAGTATTTT.